This is a list of T cell receptor beta chains from one sample in a study of tumor and adjacent non-tumor tissue in lung cancer. A single record per CDR3 protein comes from TCRdb applying MiXCR to the multiplex PCR reads. The sample shows around 80,000 distinct CDR3 sequences, approximately 82% of them seen only once. Sequencing input: distant non-tumor lung tissue. The receptors shown here come from a man in his 70s with non-small cell lung cancer. Each CDR3 is given with its conserved first and last residue. Fields, in order: D gene, J gene, clone size, V gene, CDR3 DNA, CDR3 protein. The D gene is left open where the match is weak. Where a row states a size, it is once, few, many or the class of an expanded clone; other rows omit it.

D gene: .; J gene: TRBJ2-7; clone size: .; V gene: TRBV6-2/TRBV6-3; CDR3 DNA: TGTGCCTGCAGCCCAATCGAATTTAGTGGGAGCTCCTACGAGCAGTACTTC; CDR3 protein: CACSPIEFSGSSYEQYF
D gene: TRBD1; J gene: TRBJ2-3; clone size: .; V gene: TRBV11-3; CDR3 DNA: TGTACCAGCAGCTTCCTATTCAAATTAGGGGGCCTGAGCTTCCGTAGCAATCAGCCCCAGTATTTT; CDR3 protein: CTSSFLFKLGGLSFRSNQPQYF
D gene: .; J gene: TRBJ2-7; clone size: .; V gene: TRBV6-2/TRBV6-3; CDR3 DNA: TGTGCCAACACCAAGGCGGATGAGGGTTCCTACGAGCAGTACTTC; CDR3 protein: CANTKADEGSYEQYF
D gene: .; J gene: TRBJ2-2; clone size: .; V gene: TRBV7-8; CDR3 DNA: TGTGCCAACAACTTAGTTTCGGTCAACACCGGGGAGCTGTTTTTT; CDR3 protein: CANNLVSVNTGELFF
D gene: TRBD1; J gene: TRBJ1-5; clone size: medium-sized; V gene: TRBV20-1; CDR3 DNA: TGCAGTGCTGACCCGGACAGGGAGGAGAATCAGCCCCAGCATTTT; CDR3 protein: CSADPDREENQPQHF
D gene: TRBD1; J gene: TRBJ1-2; clone size: once; V gene: TRBV5-1; CDR3 DNA: TGCACCAGCAGCGCGGACAGGGGGTCTGGTGGCTACACCTTC; CDR3 protein: CTSSADRGSGGYTF
D gene: .; J gene: TRBJ1-3; clone size: .; V gene: TRBV12-3/TRBV12-4; CDR3 DNA: TGTGCCAGCAGTCGTCTCGGGACTGGGATCGGCTCTGGAAACACCGTATATTTT; CDR3 protein: CASSRLGTGIGSGNTVYF
D gene: .; J gene: TRBJ2-7; clone size: .; V gene: TRBV7-2; CDR3 DNA: TGTGCCAGCACCCTCATGCGGGGAAGCTCCTACGAGCAGTACTTC; CDR3 protein: CASTLMRGSSYEQYF
D gene: .; J gene: TRBJ1-1; clone size: .; V gene: TRBV20-1; CDR3 DNA: TGCAGTATTATAGACCCACGGAACACTGAAGCTTTCTTT; CDR3 protein: CSIIDPRNTEAFF
D gene: TRBD2; J gene: TRBJ2-3; clone size: .; V gene: TRBV6-6; CDR3 DNA: TGTGCCAGCAGTACGGTAGCGGGTACCACAGATACCCAGTTTTTT; CDR3 protein: CASSTVAGTTDTQFF